The entry below describes one T cell receptor (beta chain). Only in-frame clones appear in the TCRdb table, and some are missing; sequencing was by immunoSEQ multiplex PCR. The repertoire holds 70,000 to 95,000 clones, with about 94% as singletons. The CDR3 is made up of 14 amino acids. In germline, CDR1 is KGHSH, CDR2 LQKENI. The V end was cut by 3 bases, the J end by 11 bases, with 17 bases between. This sample stems from a study of OX40 agonist ivuxolimab in advanced cancers. Sequencing was performed on CD4+ or CD8+ T cells sorted from blood, taken in a trial of the OX40 agonist ivuxolimab. The receptor's source is an adult with an advanced solid tumor such as melanoma, head and neck, liver or kidney cancer. The chain links TRBV18 to TRBJ1-5; D possibly corresponds to TRBD1 (6 bases). The DNA of the CDR3 is TGTGCCAGCTCACCGCAACAGGGAATAGCGGCCCAGCATTTT. It encodes CASSPQQGIAAQHF.